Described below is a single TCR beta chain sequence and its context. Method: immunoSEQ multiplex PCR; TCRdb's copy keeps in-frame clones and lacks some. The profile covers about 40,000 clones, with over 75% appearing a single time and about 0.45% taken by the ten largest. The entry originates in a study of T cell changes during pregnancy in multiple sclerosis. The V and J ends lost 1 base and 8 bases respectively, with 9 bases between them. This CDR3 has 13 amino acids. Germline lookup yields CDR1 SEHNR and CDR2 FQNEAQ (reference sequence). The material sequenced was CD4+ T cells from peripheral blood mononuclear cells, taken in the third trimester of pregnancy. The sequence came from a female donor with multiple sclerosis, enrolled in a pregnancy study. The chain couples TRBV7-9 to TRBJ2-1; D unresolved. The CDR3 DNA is TGTGCCAGCAGCTTAGAAGCTGAGGATGAGCAGTTCTTC. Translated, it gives CASSLEAEDEQFF. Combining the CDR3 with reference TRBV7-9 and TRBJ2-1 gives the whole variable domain DTGVSQNPRHKITKRGQNVTFRCDPISEHNRLYWYRQTLGQGPEFLTYFQNEAQLEKSRLLSDRFSAERPKGSFSTLEIQRTEQGDSAMYLCASSLEAEDEQFFGPGTRLTVL.